This TCR beta chain emerged from a study of shared clonotypes between healthy human individuals. The length of the CDR3 is 14 residues. Per germline, CDR1 SEHNR and CDR2 FQNEAQ (reference sequence). Recent acute infections and vaccinations were absent in the healthy HIV-negative adult donors. Sequencing used immunoSEQ multiplex PCR; TCRdb keeps in-frame clones, though not all of them. This table holds about 990,000 clones, about 84% found once. V gene TRBV7-9 combines with J gene TRBJ2-2; the D gene is possibly TRBD2 (6 bases). The material sequenced was memory CD4+ T cells from PBMCs. Described subset: CD45RA-negative fraction. This TCR derives from a man aged 18 to 30 in good health. Some clones in this sample may be carry-over from other donors' samples. CDR3 nucleotide sequence: TGTTCCTTTCCCGGGACTTCGAACACCGGGGAGCTGTTTTTT. Its protein product is CSFPGTSNTGELFF.